This record concerns one T cell receptor (beta chain) sequence. This sample is part of a study of CD8+CD57+ T cells in acquired aplastic anemia. Across the study: Recorded DNA amounts for sorted CD4+ and CD8+ cells had an average of around 3.5 ug.

Only patients with CD8+CD57+ cell expansion on flow cytometry were chosen for sequencing. Each patient gave a blood sample that was collected before any therapy had been received. The CDR3 is 11 amino acids. Trimming at V came to 4 bases and at J to 8 bases, leaving 3 bases not matched to a gene. The germline V gene encodes CDR1 SQVTM and CDR2 ANQGSEA. The template used for profiling TCR beta VDJ and CDR3 was genomic DNA. TCRdb re-called the reads through MiXCR, storing one row per CDR3 protein. The table has fewer than 250,000 distinct CDR3 sequences, 40% to 50% seen once. The sample comprised sorted CD4+, CD8+, or CD8+CD57+ T cells (not recorded which) from PBMCs. This sequence originates from a human donor with aplastic anemia. The rearrangement uses TRBV29-1 and TRBJ1-2; TRBD1 agrees at 8 bases. CDR3 DNA sequence: TGCAGCGTTGGACAGGGGAAAGGCTACACCTTC. Translating it yields CSVGQGKGYTF.